In its sample, the clone carrying this T cell receptor beta chain was seen a few times. The data are from a study of beta chain features in type 1 diabetes. Germline V gives CDR1 MNHEY, CDR2 SMNVEV (reference sequence). V lost 5 bases to trimming and J lost 10 bases, with 9 bases between them. CDR3 length equals 12 residues. TCRB transcripts that were expressed got sequenced, as all of the isolated RNA had been reverse transcribed. Profiled with immunoSEQ multiplex PCR; TCRdb holds only in-frame clones, not every one. The table lists roughly 400,000 clones, roughly 14% of them singletons, with 0.035% to 0.04% in the top ten.

The source of this sequence is a man between 25 and 39 years old in good health. Sequencing used naive CD4+ T cells from blood. The chain recombines TRBV27 with TRBJ1-6; weak D call: TRBD1 (5 bases). CDR3 in DNA: TGTGCCAGCAGTGGGAAGGGGTCACCCCTCCACTTT. The encoded protein is CASSGKGSPLHF.